This TCR beta chain appears in the sequencing data of a study of shared clonotypes between healthy human individuals. The CD4+ fraction was divided into a CD45RA+ naive subset and a CD45RA-negative memory subset. Sequencing used immunoSEQ multiplex PCR; TCRdb keeps in-frame clones, though not all of them. The table has approximately 1.5 million clones, 95% to 99% seen once. V gave up 0 bases and J gave up 2 bases, with 6 bases separating them. The CDR3 is made up of 13 amino acids. From germline, CDR1 is SGHRS and CDR2 YFSETQ. With respect to this clone: Other nucleotide sequences from this sample produce the same CDR3.

The receptor was isolated from a man aged 25 to 40 in good health. What was sequenced was naive CD4+ T cells sorted from blood. Subset described: CD45RA+ positively selected. The chain employs TRBV5-1 and TRBJ2-7, with TRBD1 as a possible D gene (5 bases). CDR3 residues: CASSLEGTYEQYF. Here the CDR3 DNA reads TGCGCCAGCAGCTTGGAGGGGACCTACGAGCAGTACTTC.